The entry below gives a single T cell receptor beta chain sequence along with its context. Its antigen is still unknown. There are 12 residues in the CDR3. V was shortened by 8 bases and J by 4 bases, with 11 bases between the two germline ends. Germline CDR1 SEHNR, CDR2 FQNEAQ (reference sequence). The sample is drawn from a study of cytomegalovirus exposure and HLA in healthy donors. PCR used 60 Vbeta primers and 13 Jbeta primers. Using immunoSEQ multiplex PCR, the repertoire was profiled, and TCRdb retains in-frame clones only, with some absent. The sample lists roughly 76,000 clones, roughly 85% occurring once. Study-wide findings and caveats: An analysis that was carried out later associated 16,000 or so TCR beta sequences with HLA alleles at 0.05 false discovery rate.

The chain joins TRBV7-9 to TRBJ2-5; D may be TRBD2 (6 bases). Sequencing was carried out using PBMCs. The clonotype originates from a woman in her 30s in good health and CMV-seronegative. The DNA of the CDR3 is TGTGCCAGCCCGGGGGACGGAGAGACCCAGTACTTC. As protein: CASPGDGETQYF. The full variable domain, rest sourced from reference TRBV7-9 and TRBJ2-5, is DTGVSQNPRHKITKRGQNVTFRCDPISEHNRLYWYRQTLGQGPEFLTYFQNEAQLEKSRLLSDRFSAERPKGSFSTLEIQRTEQGDSAMYLCASPGDGETQYFGPGTRLLVL.